Presented here are 18 T cell receptor beta chains from one specimen sequenced in a study of T cell repertoires in cytomegalovirus infection. TCRdb used MiXCR to reprocess the reads, holding one entry per CDR3 protein. The data show about 600,000 distinct CDR3 sequences, with 20% to 30% seen just once and less than 10% held by the top ten. What was sequenced was CD8+ T cells from PBMCs. The receptors were gathered from a human donor in good health (CMV status not recorded). Some clones in this sample may be carry-over from other donors' samples.

This clonotype appeared many times. The chain links TRBV11-1 to TRBJ1-1, with a tentative D call TRBD1 (6 bases). The V gene lost 6 bases and the J gene lost 4 bases, with 18 bases spanning the gap. Looked up from germline, CDR1 is SGHAT and CDR2 is FQDESV (reference sequence). The CDR3 length is 15 residues. CDR3 sequence: CASSFSQTGTTEAFF. The CDR3 DNA reads as TGTGCCAGCAGTTTTTCCCAAACAGGGACCACTGAAGCTTTCTTT.

This clonotype came up a few times. The gene calls are TRBV4-1 and TRBJ1-2; 7 bases fit TRBD1. The germline gives CDR1 MGHRA, CDR2 YSYEKL. The CDR3 has 15 amino acids. J lost 2 bases, V lost 3 bases, and 6 bases had no gene match. CDR3 region: CASSHTDRANYGYTF. The CDR3 DNA sequence: TGCGCCAGCAGCCATACTGACAGGGCGAACTATGGCTACACCTTC.

Ten or more counts support this clonotype. CDR3 loop: CASSLERTSGGNEQFF. For the CDR3, the DNA is TGTGCCAGCAGCTTAGAGAGGACTAGCGGGGGGAATGAGCAGTTCTTC. The V and J genes are TRBV7-8 and TRBJ2-1; 14 nucleotides line up with TRBD2. The CDR3 is 16 amino acids. CDR1 is SGHVS, CDR2 FQNEAQ, per germline. V dropped 1 base and J dropped 7; count of bases not matched to a gene: 3.

J is TRBJ2-7 and V is TRBV27, with 9 bases fitting TRBD1. Trimming cost V 5 bases and J 2 bases; bases outside gene matches: 4. CDR3 size: 14 residues. The V gene's germline CDR1 is MNHEY and CDR2 SMNVEV (reference sequence). The CDR3 loop reads CASSHWTGAYEQYF. The CDR3 nucleotides are TGTGCCAGCAGTCACTGGACAGGGGCCTACGAGCAGTACTTC.

The sample holds a few counts of this clonotype. The V gene is TRBV6-2 or TRBV6-3, the J gene TRBJ2-7; a possible D gene is TRBD1 (5 bases). The ends were cut back, 5 bases at V and 2 bases at J, with 13 bases in the middle. Germline CDR1 is MNHEY and CDR2 is SVGEGT. CDR3 length: 14 residues. CDR3: CASSRQPNTYEQYV. CDR3 nucleotide sequence: TGTGCCAGCAGTCGACAGCCGAACACCTACGAGCAGTACGTC.

This clonotype was recorded many times. The chain carries TRBV12-3 or TRBV12-4 and TRBJ2-1; the D gene is possibly TRBD2 (6 bases). This CDR3 has 15 residues. V was shortened by 1 base and J by 9 bases, with 16 bases between the two germline ends. The CDR3 coding sequence is TGTGCCAGCAGTTTAGAGCTAGCGACCTGGGTTGAGCAGTTCTTC. This encodes CASSLELATWVEQFF.

The chain recombines TRBV7-2 with TRBJ1-2; D not resolved. V shed 2 bases and J shed 0 bases, with 10 bases lying between them. Germline V gene sequence: CDR1 SGHTA, CDR2 FQGNSA. The CDR3 sequence is 15 residues long. In DNA, the CDR3 is TGTGCCAGCAGCTTATCGCCGGTAGCTAACTATGGCTACACCTTC. Its translation is CASSLSPVANYGYTF.

The genes are TRBV14 and TRBJ2-3; 7 bases are shared with TRBD1. The CDR3 totals 15 residues. J was trimmed by 0 bases and V by 5 bases; bases with no gene match: 5. Germline V gene data show CDR1 as SGHDN and CDR2 as FVKESK. The CDR3: CASSWDSPSTDTQYF. CDR3 in DNA: TGTGCCAGCAGCTGGGACAGCCCTAGCACAGATACGCAGTATTTT.

The V call is TRBV6-6, the J call TRBJ1-1; D ambiguous. The V gene's germline CDR1 is MNHNY and CDR2 SVGAGI (reference sequence). CDR3 length: 12 amino acids. Trimming took 2 bases from V and 11 from J, leaving 12 bases between them. The CDR3: CASSYESAYAFF. CDR3 in DNA: TGTGCCAGCAGTTACGAGTCCGCTTACGCTTTCTTT.

As for this clonotype: This is likely a read error, given that the CDR3 carries no conserved phenylalanine or tryptophan at its end. This chain joins TRBV15 and TRBJ2-7; 12 nucleotides match TRBD1. The junction had 8 bases not matched to a gene; V was cut back by 3 bases and J by 5 bases. Germline V gene data show CDR1 as LNHNV and CDR2 as YYDKDF (reference sequence). The CDR3 is 16 residues long. The chain's CDR3 is CATSSFRDRGLDEQYS. The CDR3 bases are TGTGCCACCAGCAGCTTCCGGGACAGGGGGCTTGACGAGCAGTACTCC.

The CDR3 protein is CASSPGQGASYEQYV. The CDR3 nucleotides are TGTGCCAGCAGCCCCGGACAGGGGGCTTCCTACGAGCAGTACGTC. This sequence joins TRBV6-6 and TRBJ2-7; 11 bases are a match to TRBD1. The CDR3 has 15 amino acids. Trimming cost V 6 bases and J 1 base; bases outside gene matches: 5. Germline V gives CDR1 MNHNY, CDR2 SVGAGI (reference sequence).

The chain uses TRBV6-6 and TRBJ1-5; 9 nucleotides match TRBD1. The CDR3 is 15 amino acids. Germline V gene lookup returns CDR1 MNHNY and CDR2 SVGAGI (reference sequence). V was clipped by 5 bases and J by 6 bases; unmatched bases: 8. The CDR3 spells CASSRSSDRGQPQHF. CDR3 nucleotide sequence: TGTGCCAGCAGTCGTTCTTCGGACAGGGGTCAGCCCCAGCATTTT.

This clonotype appeared a few times. The rearrangement links TRBV20-1 to TRBJ2-3, with unresolved D. The CDR3 is 11 residues long. The germline CDR1 and CDR2 sequences are DFQATT and SNEGSKA (reference sequence). The V and J ends lost 5 bases and 13 bases respectively, with 16 bases between them. In DNA form, the CDR3 reads TGCAGTGCTGTGACATCTTTGGGAAAGTATTTT. Translated, it gives CSAVTSLGKYF.

The V call is TRBV15, the J call TRBJ1-2, with D unclear. Germline lookup yields CDR1 LNHNV and CDR2 YYDKDF (reference sequence). CDR3 size: 17 residues. The ends were cut back, 3 bases at V and 1 base at J, with 18 bases in the middle. CDR3: CATSSTVRMEINYGYTF. CDR3 nucleotides: TGTGCCACCAGCAGTACGGTACGAATGGAAATTAACTATGGCTACACCTTC.

This sequence joins TRBV29-1 and TRBJ2-7, with D tentatively TRBD2 (5 bases). Trimming took 0 bases from V and 2 from J, leaving 8 bases between them. Germline V lookup: CDR1 SQVTM, CDR2 ANQGSEA. The CDR3 extends over 13 amino acids. CDR3 DNA: TGCAGCGTTGAAGAGGGAGCACCCTACGAGCAGTACTTC. The encoded protein is CSVEEGAPYEQYF.

This clonotype was picked up many times. This chain joins TRBV7-2 and TRBJ1-5, with D perhaps TRBD1 (6 bases). The V gene lost 1 base and the J gene lost 6 bases, with 13 bases spanning the gap. This CDR3 is built from 15 residues. Germline lookup yields CDR1 SGHTA and CDR2 FQGNSA. The CDR3 sequence is CASSLGGLSSQPQHF. For the CDR3, the DNA is TGTGCCAGCAGCTTAGGGGGGCTGTCTAGTCAGCCCCAGCATTTT.

This clonotype was observed at least ten times. The rearrangement links TRBV7-2 to TRBJ1-4; D is unresolved. Trimming shortened V by 2 bases and J by 8 bases, and 24 bases separated the two germline ends. The CDR3 extends over 18 amino acids. Germline V gives CDR1 SGHTA, CDR2 FQGNSA. The CDR3 reads CASSLNRPLSSSDEKLFF. In DNA, the CDR3 is TGTGCCAGCAGCTTAAACCGACCTTTATCCTCCTCGGACGAAAAACTGTTTTTT. Full variable domain (missing parts from reference TRBV7-2 and TRBJ1-4): GAGVSQSPSNKVTEKGKDVELRCDPISGHTALYWYRQSLGQGLEFLIYFQGNSAPDKSGLPSDRFSAERTGGSVSTLTIQRTQQEDSAVYLCASSLNRPLSSSDEKLFFGSGTQLSVL.

The chain has TRBV7-9 and TRBJ2-6; 7 bases agree with TRBD1. This CDR3 spans 18 amino acids. The germline CDR1 and CDR2 sequences are SEHNR and FQNEAQ (reference sequence). V dropped 10 bases and J dropped 4; count of bases not matched to a gene: 19. The CDR3 protein is CANISRGTVSSGANVLTF. The CDR3 coding sequence is TGTGCCAACATTTCACGTGGGACAGTCTCCTCCGGGGCCAACGTCCTGACTTTC. Together with reference TRBV7-9 and TRBJ2-6, the CDR3 gives the full variable domain: DTGVSQNPRHKITKRGQNVTFRCDPISEHNRLYWYRQTLGQGPEFLTYFQNEAQLEKSRLLSDRFSAERPKGSFSTLEIQRTEQGDSAMYLCANISRGTVSSGANVLTFGAGSRLTVL.